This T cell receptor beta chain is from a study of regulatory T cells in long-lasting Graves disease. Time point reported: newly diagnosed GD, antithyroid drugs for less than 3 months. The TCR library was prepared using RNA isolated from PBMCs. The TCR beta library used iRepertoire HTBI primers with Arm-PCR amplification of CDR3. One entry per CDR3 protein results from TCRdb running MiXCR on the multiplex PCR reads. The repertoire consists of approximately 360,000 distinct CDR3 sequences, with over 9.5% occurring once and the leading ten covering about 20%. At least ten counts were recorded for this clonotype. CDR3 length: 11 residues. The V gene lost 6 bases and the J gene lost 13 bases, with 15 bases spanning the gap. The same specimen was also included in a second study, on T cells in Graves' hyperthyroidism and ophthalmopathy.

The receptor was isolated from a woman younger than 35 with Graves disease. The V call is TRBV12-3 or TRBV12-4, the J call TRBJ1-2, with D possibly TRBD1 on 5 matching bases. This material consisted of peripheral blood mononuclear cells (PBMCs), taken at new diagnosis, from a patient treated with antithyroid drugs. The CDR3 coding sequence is TGTGCCAGCAGCTCCCGGGACGCATCCACCTTC. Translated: CASSSRDASTF.